The 9 T cell receptor beta chains below all came from one sample that was sequenced in a study of post-analysis software for immune sequencing data. Broader study findings: When patients were compared with controls, about five TRBV segments were more frequent, TRBV5-6, TRBV5-1 and TRBV20-1 among them.

These receptors lack a known antigen. Unique molecular identifiers were carried by the TCR beta cDNA libraries. TCRdb reprocessed the PCR reads via MiXCR and lists one record per CDR3 protein. The profile shows about 500,000 distinct CDR3 sequences, over 35% of them singletons. The material sequenced was blood. These receptors originate from a girl aged 10-17 years with multiple sclerosis.

Only a few counts were recorded for this clonotype. The chain has TRBV7-9 and TRBJ2-5, with D possibly TRBD2 on 5 matching bases. The CDR3 extends over 13 amino acids. The V gene's germline CDR1 is SEHNR and CDR2 FQNEAQ (reference sequence). Trimming cost V 6 bases and J 3 bases, with 11 bases left between them. The CDR3 protein is CASSGSAEETQYF. The CDR3 DNA follows: TGTGCCAGCAGTGGGAGCGCGGAAGAGACCCAGTACTTC.

This rearrangement joins TRBV20-1 to TRBJ2-7, with 10 bases fitting TRBD2. V was clipped by 2 bases and J by 1 base; unmatched bases: 5. CDR3 size: 15 residues. Germline V gene lookup returns CDR1 DFQATT and CDR2 SNEGSKA (reference sequence). The DNA for the CDR3 is TGCAGTGCTAGACCTCAGCGGGAGGGTTCCTACGAGCAGTACTTC. Translating gives CSARPQREGSYEQYF.

This chain joins TRBV7-9 and TRBJ2-1, with a possible D match to TRBD2 (7 bases). The CDR3 is 15 residues long. V was cut by 8 bases and J by 11 bases, with 25 bases left in between. Germline V gives CDR1 SEHNR, CDR2 FQNEAQ (reference sequence). This CDR3 reads CASGLGGITGWKQFF. The CDR3 DNA is TGTGCCAGCGGACTAGGGGGTATCACAGGTTGGAAGCAGTTCTTC. Looking up the rest from reference TRBV7-9 and TRBJ2-1 gives the full variable domain: DTGVSQNPRHKITKRGQNVTFRCDPISEHNRLYWYRQTLGQGPEFLTYFQNEAQLEKSRLLSDRFSAERPKGSFSTLEIQRTEQGDSAMYLCASGLGGITGWKQFFGPGTRLTVL.

V is TRBV7-2 and J is TRBJ2-5, with D unresolved. The J call may be in error: the DNA end matches TRBJ2-4 better. Looked up from germline, CDR1 is SGHTA and CDR2 is FQGNSA. The CDR3 loop spans 14 amino acids. CDR3 coding DNA: TGTGCCAGCAGCTTAGTCCAGACGAGGAACATTCAGTACTTC. This translates into CASSLVQTRNIQYF.

This chain's CDR3 is CSGRQGQGETQYF. CDR3 in DNA: TGCAGCGGGAGGCAGGGGCAAGGAGAGACCCAGTACTTC. V and J are TRBV29-1 and TRBJ2-5; possible D gene TRBD1, 6 bases. Germline values: CDR1 SQVTM, CDR2 ANQGSEA. The CDR3 totals 13 residues. V was pared by 7 bases and J by 4 bases, with 16 bases between.

This clonotype was counted a few times. The chain combines TRBV2 with TRBJ1-1; D gene ambiguous. This CDR3 comprises 12 residues. V was trimmed by 4 bases and J by 8 bases, leaving 11 bases between them. Germline-derived CDR1 and CDR2 are SNHLY and FYNNEI. The CDR3 DNA sequence: TGTGCCAGCAGTGTGGGGAGAGGGGAAGCTTTCTTT. Amino acids: CASSVGRGEAFF. Complete variable domain (other parts from reference TRBV2 and TRBJ1-1): EPEVTQTPSHQVTQMGQEVILRCVPISNHLYFYWYRQILGQKVEFLVSFYNNEISEKSEIFDDQFSVERPDGSNFTLKIRSTKLEDSAMYFCASSVGRGEAFFGQGTRLTVV.

The chain uses TRBV6-2 or TRBV6-3 and TRBJ2-7; D may match TRBD1 or TRBD2 (5 bases each). Germline V lookup: CDR1 MNHEY, CDR2 SVGEGT. This CDR3 spans 14 amino acids. The V and J ends lost 6 bases and 0 bases respectively, with 12 bases between them. The CDR3 DNA follows: TGTGCCAGCAGAATCTTGGGGGTCTCCTACGAGCAGTACTTC. Translating it yields CASRILGVSYEQYF.

The chain joins TRBV6-6 to TRBJ1-5; 8 positions agree with TRBD1. J gave up 7 bases and V 5 bases, and 7 bases lay outside the gene matches. CDR1 MNHNY and CDR2 SVGAGI come from the germline V gene (reference sequence). The CDR3 sequence is 14 residues long. The CDR3 protein is CASSTTGGSQPQHF. Written as DNA, the CDR3 is TGTGCCAGCAGTACTACAGGGGGGAGCCAGCCCCAGCATTTT.

This chain uses TRBV6-4 with TRBJ2-7; D may match TRBD1 or TRBD2 (5 bases each). The CDR3 is made up of 18 amino acids. Germline V CDR1 and CDR2: MRHNA, SNTAGT. Trimming took 2 bases from V and 4 from J, leaving 24 bases between them. CDR3 sequence reads: CASSDPMVGDIAFYEQYF. In DNA, the CDR3 is TGTGCCAGCAGTGACCCCATGGTGGGGGATATCGCCTTTTACGAGCAGTACTTC.